Listed below are T cell receptor beta chains from one sample, sequenced in a study of blood T cell repertoires in COVID-19. Method: immunoSEQ multiplex PCR; TCRdb's copy keeps in-frame clones and lacks some. Seen here are hundreds of thousands of clones, 70% to 90% observed once, and the top ten hold 1.5% to 2%. The material sequenced was PBMCs or T cells enriched from blood (not recorded which). These receptors originate from a woman aged 50 to 60 who had recovered from COVID-19. The CDR3 runs from the conserved cysteine through the conserved F or W. D genes are given only for firm matches. Clone size is stated in some rows and not others, as once, few, many or a class when expanded.

D gene: .; clone size: .; J gene: TRBJ2-2; V gene: TRBV7-3; CDR3 DNA: TGTGCCAGCAGACAGAACACCGGGGAGCTGTTTTTT; CDR3 protein: CASRQNTGELFF
D gene: .; clone size: .; J gene: TRBJ1-6; V gene: TRBV6-5; CDR3 DNA: TGTGCCAGCAGTTACGGGGGGTATAGGGATTCACCCCTCCACTTT; CDR3 protein: CASSYGGYRDSPLHF
D gene: .; clone size: .; J gene: TRBJ1-3; V gene: TRBV3-1/TRBV3-2; CDR3 DNA: TGTGCCAGCAGCCAAAAGGGAACAGGGTGGATTGGAAACACCATATATTTT; CDR3 protein: CASSQKGTGWIGNTIYF
D gene: .; clone size: .; J gene: TRBJ1-5; V gene: TRBV19; CDR3 DNA: TGTGCCACCGCTGGTGACAGTAGGGTCAATCAGCCCCAGCATTTT; CDR3 protein: CATAGDSRVNQPQHF
D gene: TRBD1; clone size: few; J gene: TRBJ1-2; V gene: TRBV19; CDR3 DNA: TGTGCCAGTAGTGGTATAGGACAGGGAGCTAACTATGGCTACACCTTC; CDR3 protein: CASSGIGQGANYGYTF
D gene: TRBD1; clone size: .; J gene: TRBJ1-2; V gene: TRBV12-3/TRBV12-4; CDR3 DNA: TGTGCCAGCAGTTTTGGGACAGGCTATGGCTACACCTTC; CDR3 protein: CASSFGTGYGYTF
D gene: TRBD2; clone size: .; J gene: TRBJ2-5; V gene: TRBV5-1; CDR3 DNA: TGCGCCAGCAGTTCACTAGCGGGAGTGGTGGAGACCCAGTACTTC; CDR3 protein: CASSSLAGVVETQYF
D gene: .; clone size: .; J gene: TRBJ1-2; V gene: TRBV9; CDR3 DNA: TGTGCCAGCAGCGTGCAGGGACTAGGTAACTATGGCTACACCTTC; CDR3 protein: CASSVQGLGNYGYTF
D gene: TRBD2; clone size: .; J gene: TRBJ2-7; V gene: TRBV5-6; CDR3 DNA: TGTGCCAGCAGCTCGTACGGCGGGAGTGGGGCCTACGAGCAGTACTTC; CDR3 protein: CASSSYGGSGAYEQYF
D gene: TRBD2; clone size: .; J gene: TRBJ2-1; V gene: TRBV10-2; CDR3 DNA: TGCGCCAGCAGCCCTGGCGTGGCGAGCGGGAGATCCCACAATGAGCAGTTCTTC; CDR3 protein: CASSPGVASGRSHNEQFF
D gene: TRBD1; clone size: .; J gene: TRBJ1-1; V gene: TRBV28; CDR3 DNA: TGTGCCAGCAGAGGACAGGGGATCGTTAGCACTGAAGCTTTCTTT; CDR3 protein: CASRGQGIVSTEAFF
D gene: .; clone size: once; J gene: TRBJ2-3; V gene: TRBV11-2; CDR3 DNA: TGTGCCAGCAGCTTACAGTACCGCGGGACCCGAAGCACAGATACGCAGTATTTT; CDR3 protein: CASSLQYRGTRSTDTQYF
D gene: TRBD2; clone size: .; J gene: TRBJ2-7; V gene: TRBV27; CDR3 DNA: TGTGCCAGCAGAAACAGCGGGAGCTCCTACGAGCAGTACTTC; CDR3 protein: CASRNSGSSYEQYF
D gene: TRBD2; clone size: .; J gene: TRBJ2-5; V gene: TRBV2; CDR3 DNA: TGTGCCAGCAGTGAGTCAGGTCTAGCGGGAGGGGAGACCCAGTACTTC; CDR3 protein: CASSESGLAGGETQYF
D gene: .; clone size: .; J gene: TRBJ1-6; V gene: TRBV15; CDR3 DNA: TGTGCCACCAGCAGAGACAGGGGACCCTATAATTCACCCCTCCACTTT; CDR3 protein: CATSRDRGPYNSPLHF
D gene: TRBD1; clone size: .; J gene: TRBJ1-5; V gene: TRBV7-9; CDR3 DNA: TGTGCCAGCAGCTCGGACAGGGAATATAATCAGCCCCAGCATTTT; CDR3 protein: CASSSDREYNQPQHF
D gene: .; clone size: .; J gene: TRBJ1-2; V gene: TRBV18; CDR3 DNA: TGTGCCAGCTCACCGGAACAGAACCTCTATGGCTACACCTTC; CDR3 protein: CASSPEQNLYGYTF